The 24 T cell receptor beta chains below all came from one sample that was sequenced in a study of blood T cell repertoires in COVID-19. Assay used: immunoSEQ multiplex PCR; TCRdb lists only in-frame clones, some missing. The sample has some 150,000 clones; more than 75% are singletons. Sequenced: PBMCs or T cells enriched from blood (not recorded which). These receptors were obtained from a human donor with acute COVID-19. The donor label of this sample is uncertain.

V gene TRBV9 combines with J gene TRBJ2-7; maybe TRBD2 (5 bases). The CDR3 covers 15 residues. V lost 4 bases, J lost 0 bases, and 14 bases lay in between. Germline lookup yields CDR1 SGDLS and CDR2 YYNGEE. The DNA of the CDR3 is TGTGCCAGCAGCCCCCAGGACTGGCTCTCCTACGAGCAGTACTTC. Translation gives CASSPQDWLSYEQYF.

This clone showed up just a few times. This chain uses TRBV7-6 with TRBJ2-1, with 7 bases fitting TRBD2. The ends lost 4 bases at V and 7 bases at J; junction bases unmatched: 13. From germline, CDR1 is SGHVS and CDR2 FNYEAQ. The CDR3 spans 16 residues. The CDR3 DNA follows: TGTGCCAGCAGCTCCCCCCTAAGGACGCGGGGGAATGAGCAGTTCTTC. Translating it yields CASSSPLRTRGNEQFF. Supplemented by reference TRBV7-6 and TRBJ2-1, the full variable domain reads GAGVSQSPRYKVTKRGQDVALRCDPISGHVSLYWYRQALGQGPEFLTYFNYEAQQDKSGLPNDRFSAERPEGSISTLTIQRTEQRDSAMYRCASSSPLRTRGNEQFFGPGTRLTVL.

The chain combines TRBV28 with TRBJ1-2; D is unresolved. The V end was cut by 6 bases, the J end by 8 bases, with 13 bases between. The CDR3 totals 12 residues. Germline-derived CDR1 and CDR2 are MDHEN and SYDVKM. The chain's CDR3 is CASSPRTTGYTF. CDR3 in DNA: TGTGCCAGCAGCCCCCGTACGACAGGCTACACCTTC.

The chain is built from TRBV10-2 and TRBJ2-7, with D tentatively TRBD1 (5 bases). Germline V gene lookup returns CDR1 WSHSY and CDR2 SAAADI. Trimming stripped 5 bases from V and 5 bases from J, with 16 bases between. The CDR3 sequence is 14 residues long. The CDR3 DNA follows: TGCGCCAGCAGTCCCCAGGGTATATCGAACGAGCAGTACTTC. Its translation: CASSPQGISNEQYF.

The chain links TRBV7-9 to TRBJ2-5, with D unresolved. CDR3 size: 13 residues. The germline V gene has CDR1 SEHNR and CDR2 FQNEAQ (reference sequence). Deletions cut 7 bases from V and 1 base from J, with 10 bases between. Here the CDR3 DNA reads TGTGCCAGCACCGGGCGCGCCCAAGAGACCCAGTACTTC. Its translation is CASTGRAQETQYF. The full variable domain, in which reference TRBV7-9 and TRBJ2-5 provide the parts outside the CDR3, is DTGVSQNPRHKITKRGQNVTFRCDPISEHNRLYWYRQTLGQGPEFLTYFQNEAQLEKSRLLSDRFSAERPKGSFSTLEIQRTEQGDSAMYLCASTGRAQETQYFGPGTRLLVL.

The gene calls are TRBV13 and TRBJ2-3; 7 bases are shared with TRBD1. This CDR3 is built from 15 residues. Germline V CDR1 and CDR2: PRHDT, FYEKMQ (reference sequence). J gave up 3 bases and V 1 base, and 4 bases lay outside the gene matches. In DNA form, the CDR3 reads TGTGCCAGCAGCTTAGTGACAGGGAGTACAGATACGCAGTATTTT. Its protein product is CASSLVTGSTDTQYF.

This chain uses TRBV6-5 with TRBJ1-2, with 9 positions matching TRBD1. Germline values: CDR1 MNHEY, CDR2 SVGAGI. V lost 6 bases, J lost 5 bases, and 7 bases stayed unmatched. The CDR3 runs to 14 residues. This chain's CDR3 is CASRVQGAGYGYTF. Here the CDR3 DNA reads TGTGCCAGCAGGGTACAGGGGGCAGGTTATGGCTACACCTTC.

The table lists this clone with a count of one. V and J are TRBV30 and TRBJ1-5, with D unresolved. Germline V gene lookup returns CDR1 GTSNPN and CDR2 SVGIG (reference sequence). V was clipped by 3 bases and J by 3 bases, with 9 bases between them. The CDR3 extends over 13 amino acids. The CDR3: CAWSREINQPQHF. The CDR3, as DNA: TGTGCCTGGAGCCGGGAGATCAATCAGCCCCAGCATTTT.

V is TRBV19 and J is TRBJ1-5; 10 bases map to TRBD1. The CDR3 contains 14 residues. Trimming cost V 9 bases and J 5 bases; bases outside gene matches: 7. CDR1 and CDR2 (germline): LNHDA, SQIVND (reference sequence). CDR3 coding DNA: TGTGCCAGCTCCCCCGGGACAGGGGATCAGCCCCAGCATTTT. Residues: CASSPGTGDQPQHF.

V and J are TRBV2 and TRBJ1-6; 7 bases are a match to TRBD1. The CDR3 covers 12 residues. Germline V gene lookup returns CDR1 SNHLY and CDR2 FYNNEI. J lost 14 bases, V lost 7 bases, and 8 bases had no gene match. This CDR3 is CASIRDRNSLHF. The CDR3 coding sequence is TGTGCCAGCATCCGGGACAGAAATTCCCTCCACTTT.

This rearrangement joins TRBV24-1 to TRBJ2-7; 9 nucleotides align to TRBD1. J gave up 2 bases and V 3 bases, and 4 bases lay outside the gene matches. CDR1 is KGHDR and CDR2 is SFDVKD in the germline V gene. The CDR3 is 15 amino acids. This CDR3 is CATSDPGQGAYEQYF. The CDR3 coding sequence is TGTGCCACCAGTGATCCGGGACAGGGCGCCTACGAGCAGTACTTC.

The chain recombines TRBV6-1 with TRBJ1-6; no clear D gene. In germline, CDR1 is MNHNS, CDR2 SASEGT. CDR3 length: 15 residues. The V and J ends lost 2 bases and 0 bases respectively, with 5 bases between them. CDR3 amino acids: CASSEKSSYNSPLHF. CDR3 sequence (DNA): TGTGCCAGCAGTGAAAAGAGCTCCTATAATTCACCCCTCCACTTT.

The V and J genes are TRBV29-1 and TRBJ1-1; 7 bases match TRBD1. Germline V gene lookup returns CDR1 SQVTM and CDR2 ANQGSEA. V shed 5 bases, J shed 0 bases, and the junction held 6 bases outside the gene matches. The CDR3 covers 14 residues. CDR3 bases: TGCAGCGTTCATGGGACAGCTATGAACACTGAAGCTTTCTTT. Translated: CSVHGTAMNTEAFF.

V and J are TRBV6-4 and TRBJ1-1; 9 nucleotides agree with TRBD1. The junction had 3 bases not matched to a gene; V was cut back by 0 bases and J by 7 bases. CDR3 length: 14 amino acids. CDR1 and CDR2 from the germline V gene are MRHNA and SNTAGT. The CDR3: CASSDSDRGGEAFF. Written as DNA, the CDR3 is TGTGCCAGCAGTGACTCGGACAGGGGCGGTGAAGCTTTCTTT.

The chain is built from TRBV19 and TRBJ1-2; D unclear. The CDR3 has 14 amino acids. Between the trimmed V and J ends, which lost 1 base and 6 bases, there was a span of 12 bases. From germline, CDR1 is LNHDA and CDR2 SQIVND (reference sequence). In nucleotides, the CDR3 is TGTGCCAGTAGTATAGGCGGAGGAGGGAATGGCTACACCTTC. Translating gives CASSIGGGGNGYTF.

This chain connects TRBV4-2 to TRBJ2-5; D is uncertain. The V end lost 4 bases, the J end lost 5 bases, and 11 bases lay between the germline ends. The germline V gene encodes CDR1 LGHNA and CDR2 YNFKEQ. The CDR3 extends over 13 amino acids. CDR3 nucleotides: TGTGCCAGCAGCCTCCAGGCCGAGGAGACCCAGTACTTC. Translated: CASSLQAEETQYF.

The rearrangement joins TRBV19 to TRBJ2-7; 11 bases agree with TRBD1. Trimming took 3 bases from V and 0 from J; bases not matched to a gene: 10. Germline assignment: CDR1 LNHDA and CDR2 SQIVND (reference sequence). This CDR3 is built from 18 residues. The chain's CDR3 is CASSISLGQGAISYEQYF. The CDR3 nucleotides are TGTGCCAGTAGTATTTCTTTAGGACAGGGGGCAATCTCCTACGAGCAGTACTTC. The variable domain in full, with the rest retrieved from reference TRBV19 and TRBJ2-7, is DGGITQSPKYLFRKEGQNVTLSCEQNLNHDAMYWYRQDPGQGLRLIYYSQIVNDFQKGDIAEGYSVSREKKESFPLTVTSAQKNPTAFYLCASSISLGQGAISYEQYFGPGTRLTVT.

This chain links TRBV30 with TRBJ1-3; perhaps TRBD1 as D (5 bases). With 5 bases removed from V and 4 bases from J, the gap between germline ends came to 18 bases. This CDR3 is built from 15 residues. Germline V CDR1 and CDR2: GTSNPN, SVGIG (reference sequence). The CDR3 coding sequence is TGTGCCTGGGGGGAAGGGACTTCGGCAGGAAACACCATATATTTT. Translated: CAWGEGTSAGNTIYF.

The chain employs TRBV7-9 and TRBJ2-3, with 8 bases identical to TRBD1. CDR1 and CDR2 (germline): SEHNR, FQNEAQ (reference sequence). V gave up 4 bases and J gave up 7 bases; unmatched junction bases: 10. The CDR3 extends over 15 amino acids. CDR3 coding DNA: TGTGCCAGCAGCTACACAGGGGGTGCTGAGAATACGCAGTATTTT. Translated: CASSYTGGAENTQYF. The complete variable domain, with remaining parts taken from reference TRBV7-9 and TRBJ2-3, reads DTGVSQNPRHKITKRGQNVTFRCDPISEHNRLYWYRQTLGQGPEFLTYFQNEAQLEKSRLLSDRFSAERPKGSFSTLEIQRTEQGDSAMYLCASSYTGGAENTQYFGPGTRLTVL.

V is TRBV3-1 (or the pseudogene TRBV3-2) and J is TRBJ1-2; no firm D call. Germline V gene lookup returns CDR1 LGHDT and CDR2 YNNKEL (reference sequence). The CDR3 runs 14 residues. Between the trimmed V and J ends, which lost 4 bases and 5 bases, there was a span of 14 bases. CDR3 nucleotides: TGTGCCAGCAGCCTAGCTGAAGGAGCGTATGGCTACACCTTC. Its translation: CASSLAEGAYGYTF.

This clone came up once. In DNA, the CDR3 is TGTGCCAGCAGCTCGGTAGCGGGGACGATCCCAGATACGCAGTATTTT. As protein: CASSSVAGTIPDTQYF. The V call is TRBV7-2, the J call TRBJ2-3, with 8 bases identical to TRBD2. With V trimmed by 4 bases and J by 4 bases, 10 bases remained unmatched. From germline, CDR1 is SGHTA and CDR2 FQGNSA. CDR3 size: 16 residues.

The V call is TRBV6-5, the J call TRBJ2-7; 10 bases are shared with TRBD1. The trim removed 11 bases at V and 5 bases at J, leaving 6 bases unmatched. Germline V gives CDR1 MNHEY, CDR2 SVGAGI. This CDR3 has 12 residues. CDR3 loop: CAYRQGANEQYF. The CDR3 DNA follows: TGTGCCTACCGACAGGGGGCCAACGAGCAGTACTTC.

V and J are TRBV19 and TRBJ1-2; the D gene is possibly TRBD1 (5 bases). CDR1 is LNHDA and CDR2 is SQIVND in the germline V gene (reference sequence). There are 15 residues in the CDR3. The V gene lost 7 bases and the J gene lost 8 bases, with 23 bases spanning the gap. CDR3: CASTLDGGTTRGYTF. CDR3 sequence (DNA): TGTGCCAGTACCTTAGACGGGGGTACAACTCGGGGCTACACCTTC.

The V and J genes are TRBV4-2 and TRBJ2-5, with 7 nucleotides matching TRBD2. The CDR3 runs to 15 residues. The V segment lost 0 bases and the J segment 5 bases; nucleotides outside the gene matches: 6. Germline V gives CDR1 LGHNA, CDR2 YNFKEQ. The CDR3 region is CASSQDPGGFETQYF. In DNA form, the CDR3 reads TGTGCCAGCAGCCAAGATCCCGGGGGGTTTGAGACCCAGTACTTC.